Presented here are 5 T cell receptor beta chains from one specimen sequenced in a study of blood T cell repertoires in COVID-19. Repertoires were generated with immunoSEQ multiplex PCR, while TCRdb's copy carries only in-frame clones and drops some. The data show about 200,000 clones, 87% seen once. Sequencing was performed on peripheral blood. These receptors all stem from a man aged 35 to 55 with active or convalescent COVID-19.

This CDR3 is CASSWGGDTEAFF. The CDR3 bases are TGCGCCAGCAGCTGGGGCGGGGACACTGAAGCTTTCTTT. The chain carries TRBV5-1 and TRBJ1-1; perhaps TRBD1 as D (5 bases). Deletions cut 3 bases from V and 3 bases from J, with 9 bases between. The CDR3 consists of 13 residues. Germline V lookup: CDR1 SGHRS, CDR2 YFSETQ.

The CDR3 loop reads CASSLLPRTEVPYEQYF. The CDR3, as DNA: TGTGCCAGCAGTTTATTACCTAGGACAGAAGTCCCCTACGAGCAGTACTTC. The chain carries TRBV28 and TRBJ2-7, with D perhaps matching TRBD1 (6 bases). Between the trimmed V and J ends, which lost 1 base and 2 bases, there was a span of 18 bases. Germline V lookup: CDR1 MDHEN, CDR2 SYDVKM. The CDR3 length is 17 residues.

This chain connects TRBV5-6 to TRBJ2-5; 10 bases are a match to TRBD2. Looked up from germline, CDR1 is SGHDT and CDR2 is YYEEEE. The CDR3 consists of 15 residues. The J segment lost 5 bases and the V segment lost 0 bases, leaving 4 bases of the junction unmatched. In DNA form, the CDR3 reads TGTGCCAGCAGCTTGGAGCGGGGGGGCCAGGAGACCCAGTACTTC. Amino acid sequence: CASSLERGGQETQYF.

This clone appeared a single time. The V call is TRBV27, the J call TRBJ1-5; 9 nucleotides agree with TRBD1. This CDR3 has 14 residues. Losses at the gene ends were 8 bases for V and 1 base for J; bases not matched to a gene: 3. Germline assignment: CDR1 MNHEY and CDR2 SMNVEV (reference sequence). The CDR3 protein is CASADRGSNQPQHF. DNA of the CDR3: TGTGCCAGCGCCGACAGGGGGAGCAATCAGCCCCAGCATTTT.

The DNA of the CDR3 is TGTGCCAGCAGCGTAAGAGGGGGATCCTACGAGCAGTACTTC. Protein: CASSVRGGSYEQYF. V is TRBV9 and J is TRBJ2-7, with D possibly matching TRBD1 (6 bases). This CDR3 contains 14 residues. Germline values: CDR1 SGDLS, CDR2 YYNGEE. Trimming removed 1 base at V and 1 base at J, with 9 bases between.